What follows are 24 T cell receptor beta chains derived from one specimen sequenced in a study of T cell responses to AZD1222 COVID-19 vaccine. Assay: immunoSEQ multiplex PCR; the TCRdb copy retains only in-frame clones and omits some. This table holds 120,000 or so clones, 85% to 90% found once. Here the sequenced sample was peripheral blood, taken 28 days after the second AZD1222 dose. The receptors stem from an adult who received the AZD1222 COVID-19 vaccine.

V and J are TRBV6-5 and TRBJ2-3; D may be TRBD1 or TRBD2 (5 bases each). V was pared by 2 bases and J by 1 base, with 10 bases between. This CDR3 comprises 15 residues. Germline lookup yields CDR1 MNHEY and CDR2 SVGAGI. In DNA, the CDR3 is TGTGCCAGCAGTTACATCGGGGCTGGCACAGATACGCAGTATTTT. Protein: CASSYIGAGTDTQYF.

This clone has only one observation. The chain is built from TRBV7-2 and TRBJ2-7, with 8 bases that match TRBD2. The CDR3 extends over 15 amino acids. V trimming: 2 bases; J trimming: 4 bases; junction bases outside the gene matches: 7. CDR1 and CDR2 from the germline V gene are SGHTA and FQGNSA. Here the CDR3 DNA reads TGTGCCAGCAGCTTAATGGCGGGGGGCGGGTACGAGCAGTACTTC. This gives the protein CASSLMAGGGYEQYF.

The V and J genes are TRBV27 and TRBJ2-5; D is unresolved. V lost 5 bases to trimming and J lost 2 bases, with 12 bases between them. This CDR3 is built from 14 residues. CDR1 MNHEY and CDR2 SMNVEV come from the germline V gene (reference sequence). The CDR3, as DNA: TGTGCCAGCAGTCCTCCGGGCCCACAAGAGACCCAGTACTTC. It yields the protein CASSPPGPQETQYF.

The V gene is TRBV6-5, the J gene TRBJ2-5, with a tentative D call TRBD1 (6 bases). Trimming shortened V by 0 bases and J by 4 bases, and 15 bases separated the two germline ends. Germline-derived CDR1 and CDR2 are MNHEY and SVGAGI. This CDR3 has 16 amino acids. The CDR3 here is CASSYSAGVPRETQYF. CDR3 coding DNA: TGTGCCAGCAGTTACTCCGCAGGGGTCCCCCGAGAGACCCAGTACTTC.

The chain is built from TRBV28 and TRBJ2-7, with TRBD1 identical over 9 bases. This CDR3 contains 16 residues. The germline V gene has CDR1 MDHEN and CDR2 SYDVKM. The V gene end was trimmed by 4 bases and the J gene end by 2 bases; junction bases not matched to a gene: 9. CDR3 DNA sequence: TGTGCCAGCAGTTCCCCGGGACAGGGTGTTCCCTACGAGCAGTACTTC. Protein sequence: CASSSPGQGVPYEQYF. The variable domain in full, completed from reference TRBV28 and TRBJ2-7, reads DVKVTQSSRYLVKRTGEKVFLECVQDMDHENMFWYRQDPGLGLRLIYFSYDVKMKEKGDIPEGYSVSREKKERFSLILESASTNQTSMYLCASSSPGQGVPYEQYFGPGTRLTVT.

CDR3 DNA: TGTGCCAGTAGTATAGATCTATCGGGGTATGGCTACACCTTC. It encodes CASSIDLSGYGYTF. The chain combines TRBV19 with TRBJ1-2, with D uncertain. The V gene's germline CDR1 is LNHDA and CDR2 SQIVND (reference sequence). The CDR3 has 14 residues. The ends were cut back, 0 bases at V and 5 bases at J, with 10 bases in the middle. Complete variable domain (other parts from reference TRBV19 and TRBJ1-2): DGGITQSPKYLFRKEGQNVTLSCEQNLNHDAMYWYRQDPGQGLRLIYYSQIVNDFQKGDIAEGYSVSREKKESFPLTVTSAQKNPTAFYLCASSIDLSGYGYTFGSGTRLTVV.

This sequence joins TRBV5-4 and TRBJ2-5, with 7 bases fitting TRBD1. Trimming removed 4 bases from V and 5 bases from J; junction bases left unmatched: 8. This CDR3 region has 14 residues. From germline, CDR1 is SGHNT and CDR2 YYREEE (reference sequence). In DNA, the CDR3 is TGTGCCAGCAGCCCAGGGGGATCCCCCGAGACCCAGTACTTC. Residues: CASSPGGSPETQYF.

The rearrangement links TRBV7-8 to TRBJ1-4, with 9 bases fitting TRBD1. Trimming at V came to 5 bases and at J to 6 bases, leaving 13 bases not matched to a gene. Germline V lookup: CDR1 SGHVS, CDR2 FQNEAQ. The CDR3 is 17 residues long. CDR3 in DNA: TGTGCCAGCAGCCCAGGGGGACAGGGAACTAAGTATGAAAAACTGTTTTTT. Its protein product is CASSPGGQGTKYEKLFF. Together with reference TRBV7-8 and TRBJ1-4, the CDR3 gives the full variable domain: GAGVSQSPRYKVAKRGQDVALRCDPISGHVSLFWYQQALGQGPEFLTYFQNEAQLDKSGLPSDRFFAERPEGSVSTLKIQRTQQEDSAVYLCASSPGGQGTKYEKLFFGSGTQLSVL.

This clone occurred once. The chain recombines TRBV6-5 with TRBJ2-2; D is uncertain. V dropped 8 bases and J dropped 6 bases, with 16 bases sitting between them. This CDR3 comprises 14 residues. Germline V gene sequence: CDR1 MNHEY, CDR2 SVGAGI. CDR3 region: CASSRNGGAGELFF. The DNA of the CDR3 is TGTGCCAGCTCGCGAAATGGTGGGGCCGGGGAGCTGTTTTTT.

The chain couples TRBV2 to TRBJ2-5; no definite D call. The CDR3 spans 15 residues. Germline lookup yields CDR1 SNHLY and CDR2 FYNNEI. V was trimmed by 4 bases and J by 5 bases, leaving 17 bases between them. The chain's CDR3 is CASSVNKGPAETQYF. The CDR3 nucleotides read TGTGCCAGCAGTGTAAACAAGGGTCCGGCCGAGACCCAGTACTTC.

The chain joins TRBV5-4 to TRBJ2-1, with 14 bases lining up with TRBD2. Germline V CDR1 and CDR2: SGHNT, YYREEE (reference sequence). The J segment lost 6 bases and the V segment lost 5 bases, leaving 10 bases of the junction unmatched. The CDR3 length is 17 residues. The CDR3 DNA reads TGTGCCAGCAGTCGGAGGACTAGCGGGGGGCGCCTCAATGAGCAGTTCTTC. As protein: CASSRRTSGGRLNEQFF.

V gene TRBV4-3 combines with J gene TRBJ1-2, with 9 bases fitting TRBD1. Germline assignment: CDR1 LGHNA and CDR2 YSLEER. The CDR3 has 15 residues. V gave up 2 bases and J gave up 4 bases; unmatched junction bases: 5. The CDR3 spells CASSQRDRATYGYTF. In DNA form, the CDR3 reads TGCGCCAGCAGCCAAAGGGACAGGGCTACCTATGGCTACACCTTC.

This chain connects TRBV5-1 to TRBJ2-7, with TRBD2 as a possible D gene (6 bases). Germline CDR1 reads SGHRS; CDR2 reads YFSETQ. The ends were cut back, 4 bases at V and 2 bases at J, with 25 bases in the middle. The CDR3 loop spans 18 amino acids. CDR3 sequence: CASSPRSAGSRGTYEQYF. The CDR3 nucleotides read TGCGCCAGCAGCCCCCGGTCGGCGGGGAGCAGAGGTACCTACGAGCAGTACTTC.

This chain connects TRBV6-5 to TRBJ2-5; a weak D match, TRBD2 (5 bases). Germline V gene data show CDR1 as MNHEY and CDR2 as SVGAGI. Deletions cut 10 bases from V and 5 bases from J, with 14 bases between. This CDR3 region has 12 residues. The CDR3: CATSRGRETQYF. The CDR3 nucleotides are TGTGCCACCTCCAGAGGGCGGGAGACCCAGTACTTC.

This rearrangement joins TRBV7-2 to TRBJ1-1; D is unclear. V lost 5 bases and J lost 5, with 9 bases in between. This CDR3 is built from 12 residues. The germline CDR1 and CDR2 sequences are SGHTA and FQGNSA. As DNA, the CDR3 is TGTGCCAGCAGCAGGACGGTGACTGAAGCTTTCTTT. Its translation is CASSRTVTEAFF.

This clone appeared a single time. The chain combines TRBV28 with TRBJ1-1, with TRBD1 matching over 9 bases. Germline-derived CDR1 and CDR2 are MDHEN and SYDVKM. V lost 3 bases, J lost 4 bases, and 6 bases stayed unmatched. The CDR3 extends over 15 amino acids. DNA of the CDR3: TGTGCCAGCAGTTTTTGGACAGGGGAGGGCACTGAAGCTTTCTTT. Translated: CASSFWTGEGTEAFF.

The chain joins TRBV18 to TRBJ1-1; a possible D gene is TRBD1 (5 bases). The V gene's germline CDR1 is KGHSH and CDR2 LQKENI. V lost 5 bases to trimming and J lost 1 base, with 14 bases between them. The CDR3 is 15 amino acids. The CDR3 spells CASSINGHPNTEAFF. CDR3 DNA: TGTGCCAGCTCAATAAACGGACACCCGAACACTGAAGCTTTCTTT.

CDR3 protein: CASSPRAAGANVLTF. For the CDR3, the DNA is TGCGCCAGCAGCCCCCGGGCTGCTGGGGCCAACGTCCTGACTTTC. The chain has TRBV4-3 and TRBJ2-6; D is unresolved. Between the trimmed V and J ends, which lost 4 bases and 2 bases, there was a span of 9 bases. The CDR3 has 15 residues. The germline gives CDR1 LGHNA, CDR2 YSLEER.

This clone was seen just once. The chain is built from TRBV18 and TRBJ1-1; tentative D call: TRBD1 (5 bases). Germline CDR1 is KGHSH and CDR2 is LQKENI. The length of the CDR3 is 14 residues. V gave up 6 bases and J gave up 3 bases, with 14 bases separating them. The CDR3 protein is CASSFLTGDTEAFF. In DNA form, the CDR3 reads TGTGCCAGCTCCTTCCTCACGGGGGACACTGAAGCTTTCTTT.

The CDR3 coding sequence is TGTGCCAGCAGTTTAGGCAGGGGTGGCTACACCTTC. It codes for CASSLGRGGYTF. This chain joins TRBV28 and TRBJ1-2; D is possibly TRBD1 (6 bases). The germline V gene has CDR1 MDHEN and CDR2 SYDVKM. Trimming left V 2 bases short and J 7 bases short, with 8 bases between. The CDR3 spans 12 residues.

V and J are TRBV21-1 and TRBJ1-5; whether TRBD1, the table's D call, matches the DNA was not checked. TRBV21-1 is an annotated pseudogene. This CDR3 spans 12 amino acids. CDR3 coding DNA: TGTGCCAGCCAGGGCCCTCCTGGGCCCCAGCATTTT. As protein: CASQGPPGPQHF.

The chain combines TRBV18 with TRBJ1-5; the D is unclear. Trimming shortened V by 1 base and J by 3 bases, and 19 bases separated the two germline ends. This CDR3 is 18 amino acids long. Germline V gives CDR1 KGHSH, CDR2 LQKENI. The CDR3 region has the DNA TGTGCCAGCTCACCACGGAACGAACGGGGTTGGCTCAATCAGCCCCAGCATTTT. Its protein product is CASSPRNERGWLNQPQHF. The entire variable domain, with the rest obtained from reference TRBV18 and TRBJ1-5, is as follows: NAGVMQNPRHLVRRRGQEARLRCSPMKGHSHVYWYRQLPEEGLKFMVYLQKENIIDESGMPKERFSAEFPKEGPSILRIQQVVRGDSAAYFCASSPRNERGWLNQPQHFGDGTRLSIL.

The rearrangement joins TRBV4-3 to TRBJ2-5; D is uncertain. CDR1 is LGHNA and CDR2 is YSLEER in the germline V gene. The ends were cut back, 0 bases at V and 7 bases at J, with 18 bases in the middle. This CDR3 spans 16 amino acids. The CDR3 sequence: CASSQDGSRSLGTQYF. CDR3 nucleotides: TGCGCCAGCAGCCAAGATGGGTCCCGGTCGTTGGGGACCCAGTACTTC.

V usage is TRBV6-6 and J usage is TRBJ1-6, with D perhaps matching TRBD1 (6 bases). This CDR3 comprises 16 residues. The V gene lost 5 bases and the J gene lost 6 bases, with 17 bases spanning the gap. Germline assignment: CDR1 MNHNY and CDR2 SVGAGI (reference sequence). CDR3 bases: TGTGCCAGCAGTCAAACAGGGAATGGGGCTAATTCACCCCTCCACTTT. This gives the protein CASSQTGNGANSPLHF.